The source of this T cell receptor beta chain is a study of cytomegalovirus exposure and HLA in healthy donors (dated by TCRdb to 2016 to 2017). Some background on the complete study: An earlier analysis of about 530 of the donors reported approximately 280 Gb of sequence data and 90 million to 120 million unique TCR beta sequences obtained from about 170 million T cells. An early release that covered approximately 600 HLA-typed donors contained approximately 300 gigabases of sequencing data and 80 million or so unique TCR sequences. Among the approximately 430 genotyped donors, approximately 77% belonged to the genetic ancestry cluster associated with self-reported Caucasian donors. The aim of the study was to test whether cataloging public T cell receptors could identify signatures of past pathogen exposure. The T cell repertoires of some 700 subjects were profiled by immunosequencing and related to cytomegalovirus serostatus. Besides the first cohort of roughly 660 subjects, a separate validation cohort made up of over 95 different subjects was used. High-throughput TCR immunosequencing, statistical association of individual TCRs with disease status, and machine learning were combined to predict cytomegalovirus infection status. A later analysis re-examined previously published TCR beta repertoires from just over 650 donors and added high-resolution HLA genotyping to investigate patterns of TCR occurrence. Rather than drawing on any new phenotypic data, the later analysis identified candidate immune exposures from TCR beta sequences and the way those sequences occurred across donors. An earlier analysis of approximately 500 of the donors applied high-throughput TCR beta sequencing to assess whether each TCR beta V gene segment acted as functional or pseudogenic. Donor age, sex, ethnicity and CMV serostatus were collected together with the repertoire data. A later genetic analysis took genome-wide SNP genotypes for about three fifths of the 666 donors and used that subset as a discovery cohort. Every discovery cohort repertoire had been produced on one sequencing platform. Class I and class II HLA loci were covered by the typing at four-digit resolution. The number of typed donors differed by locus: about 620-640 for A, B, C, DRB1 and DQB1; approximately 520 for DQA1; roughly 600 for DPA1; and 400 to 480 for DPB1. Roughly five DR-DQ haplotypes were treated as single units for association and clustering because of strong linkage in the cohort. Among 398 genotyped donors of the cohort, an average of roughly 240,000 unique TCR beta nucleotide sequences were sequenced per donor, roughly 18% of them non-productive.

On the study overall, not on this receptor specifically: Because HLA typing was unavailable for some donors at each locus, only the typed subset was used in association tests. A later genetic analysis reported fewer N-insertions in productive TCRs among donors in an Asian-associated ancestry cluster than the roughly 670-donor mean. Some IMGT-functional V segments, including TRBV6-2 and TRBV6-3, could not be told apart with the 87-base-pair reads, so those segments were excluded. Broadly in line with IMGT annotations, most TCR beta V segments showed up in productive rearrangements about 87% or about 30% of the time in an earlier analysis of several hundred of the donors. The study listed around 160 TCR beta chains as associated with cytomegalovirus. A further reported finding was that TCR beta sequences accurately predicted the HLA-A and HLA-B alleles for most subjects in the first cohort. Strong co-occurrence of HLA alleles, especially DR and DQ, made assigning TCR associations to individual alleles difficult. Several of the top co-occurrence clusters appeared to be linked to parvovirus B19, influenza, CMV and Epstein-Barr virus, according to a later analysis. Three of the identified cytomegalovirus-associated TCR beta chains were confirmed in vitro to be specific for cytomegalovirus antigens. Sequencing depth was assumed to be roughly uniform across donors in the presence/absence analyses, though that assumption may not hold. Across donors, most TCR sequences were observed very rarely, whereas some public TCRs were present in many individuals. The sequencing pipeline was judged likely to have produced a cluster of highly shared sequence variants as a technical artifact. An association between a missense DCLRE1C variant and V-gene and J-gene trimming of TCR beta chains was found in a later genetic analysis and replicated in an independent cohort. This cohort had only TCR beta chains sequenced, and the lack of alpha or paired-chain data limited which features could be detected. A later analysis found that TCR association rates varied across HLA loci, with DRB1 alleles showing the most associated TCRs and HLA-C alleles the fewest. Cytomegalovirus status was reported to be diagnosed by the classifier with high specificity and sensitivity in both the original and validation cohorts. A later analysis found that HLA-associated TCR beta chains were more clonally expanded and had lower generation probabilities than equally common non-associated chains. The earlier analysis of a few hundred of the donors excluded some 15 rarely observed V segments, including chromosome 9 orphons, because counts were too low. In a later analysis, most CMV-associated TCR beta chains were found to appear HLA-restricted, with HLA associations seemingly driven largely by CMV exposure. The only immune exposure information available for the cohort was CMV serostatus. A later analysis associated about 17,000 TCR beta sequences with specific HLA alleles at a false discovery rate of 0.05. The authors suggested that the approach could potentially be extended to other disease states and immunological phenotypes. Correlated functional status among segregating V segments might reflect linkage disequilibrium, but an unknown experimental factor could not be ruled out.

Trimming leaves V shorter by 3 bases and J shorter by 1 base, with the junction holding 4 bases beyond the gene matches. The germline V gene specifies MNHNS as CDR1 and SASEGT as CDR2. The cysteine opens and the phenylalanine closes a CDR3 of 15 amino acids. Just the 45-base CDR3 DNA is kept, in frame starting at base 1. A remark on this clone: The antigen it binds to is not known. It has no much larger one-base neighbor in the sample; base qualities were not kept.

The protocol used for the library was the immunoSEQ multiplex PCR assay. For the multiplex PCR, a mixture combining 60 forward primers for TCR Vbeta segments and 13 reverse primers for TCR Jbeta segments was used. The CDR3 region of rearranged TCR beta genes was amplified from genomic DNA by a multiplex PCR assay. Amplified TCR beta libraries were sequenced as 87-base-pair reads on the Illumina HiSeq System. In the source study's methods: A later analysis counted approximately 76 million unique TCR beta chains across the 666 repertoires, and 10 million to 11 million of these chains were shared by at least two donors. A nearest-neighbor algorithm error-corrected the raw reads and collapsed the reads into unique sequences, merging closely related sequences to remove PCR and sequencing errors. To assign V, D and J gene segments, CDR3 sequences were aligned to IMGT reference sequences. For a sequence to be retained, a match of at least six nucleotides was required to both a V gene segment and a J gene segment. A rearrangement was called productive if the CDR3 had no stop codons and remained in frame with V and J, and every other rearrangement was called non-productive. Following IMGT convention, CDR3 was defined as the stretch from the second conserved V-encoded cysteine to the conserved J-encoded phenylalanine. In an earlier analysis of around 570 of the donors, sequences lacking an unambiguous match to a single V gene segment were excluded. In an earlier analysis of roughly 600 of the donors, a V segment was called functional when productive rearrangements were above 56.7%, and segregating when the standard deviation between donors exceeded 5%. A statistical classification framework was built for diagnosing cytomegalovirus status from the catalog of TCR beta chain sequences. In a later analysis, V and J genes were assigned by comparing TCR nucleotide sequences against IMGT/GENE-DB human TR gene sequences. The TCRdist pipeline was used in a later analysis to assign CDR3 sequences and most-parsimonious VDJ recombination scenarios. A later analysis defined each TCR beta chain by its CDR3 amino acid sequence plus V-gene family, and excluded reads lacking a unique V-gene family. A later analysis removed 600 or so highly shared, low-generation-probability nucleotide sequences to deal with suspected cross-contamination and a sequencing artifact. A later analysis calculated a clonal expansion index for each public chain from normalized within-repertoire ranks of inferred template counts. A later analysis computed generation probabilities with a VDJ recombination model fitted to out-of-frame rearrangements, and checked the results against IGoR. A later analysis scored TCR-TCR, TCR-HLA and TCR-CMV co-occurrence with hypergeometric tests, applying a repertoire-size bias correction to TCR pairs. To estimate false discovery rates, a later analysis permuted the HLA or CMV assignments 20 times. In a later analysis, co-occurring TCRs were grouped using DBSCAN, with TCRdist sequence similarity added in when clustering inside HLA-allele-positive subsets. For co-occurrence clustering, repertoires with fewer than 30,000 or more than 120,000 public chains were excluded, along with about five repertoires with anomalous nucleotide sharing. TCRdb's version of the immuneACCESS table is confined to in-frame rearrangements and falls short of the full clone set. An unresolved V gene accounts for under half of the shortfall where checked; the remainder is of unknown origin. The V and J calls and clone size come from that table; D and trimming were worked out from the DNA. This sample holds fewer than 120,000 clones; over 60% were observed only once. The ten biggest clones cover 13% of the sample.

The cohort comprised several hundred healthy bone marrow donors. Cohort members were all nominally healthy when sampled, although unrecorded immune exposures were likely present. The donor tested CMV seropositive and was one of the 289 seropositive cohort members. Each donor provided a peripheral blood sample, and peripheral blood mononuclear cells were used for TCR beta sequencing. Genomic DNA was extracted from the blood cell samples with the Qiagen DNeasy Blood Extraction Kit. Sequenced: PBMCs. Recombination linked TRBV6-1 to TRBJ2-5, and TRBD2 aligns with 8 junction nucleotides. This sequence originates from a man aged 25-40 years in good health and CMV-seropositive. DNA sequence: TGTGCCAGCAGTGAGGCCACTAGCGGCCAAGAGACCCAGTACTTC. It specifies CASSEATSGQETQYF.